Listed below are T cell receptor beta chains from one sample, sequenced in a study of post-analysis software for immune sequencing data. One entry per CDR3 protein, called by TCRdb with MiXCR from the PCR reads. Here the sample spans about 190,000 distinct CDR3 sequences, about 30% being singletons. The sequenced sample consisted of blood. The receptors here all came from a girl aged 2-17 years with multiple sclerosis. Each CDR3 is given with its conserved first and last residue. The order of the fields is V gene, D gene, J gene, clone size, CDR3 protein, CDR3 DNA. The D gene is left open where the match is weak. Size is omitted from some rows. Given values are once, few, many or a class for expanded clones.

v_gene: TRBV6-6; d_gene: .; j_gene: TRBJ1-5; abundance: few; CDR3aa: CAAARANQPQHF; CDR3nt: TGTGCAGCGGCCAGGGCCAATCAGCCCCAGCATTTT
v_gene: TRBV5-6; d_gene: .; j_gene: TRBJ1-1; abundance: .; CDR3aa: CASSLAPGWGNTEAFF; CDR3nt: TGTGCCAGCAGCTTGGCCCCAGGGTGGGGGAACACTGAAGCTTTCTTT
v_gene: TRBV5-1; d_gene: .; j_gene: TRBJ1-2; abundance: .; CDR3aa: CASSLESGGSGYTF; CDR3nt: TGCGCCAGCAGCTTGGAATCGGGAGGTAGCGGCTACACCTTC
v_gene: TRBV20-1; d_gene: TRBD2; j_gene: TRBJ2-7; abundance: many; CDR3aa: CSASGDGGSWYEQYF; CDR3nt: TGCAGTGCCAGTGGGGACGGGGGGTCTTGGTACGAGCAGTACTTC
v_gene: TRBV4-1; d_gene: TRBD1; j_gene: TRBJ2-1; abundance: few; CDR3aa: CASSQKQGYGNEQFF; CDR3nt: TGCGCCAGCAGCCAAAAACAGGGGTATGGCAATGAGCAGTTCTTC
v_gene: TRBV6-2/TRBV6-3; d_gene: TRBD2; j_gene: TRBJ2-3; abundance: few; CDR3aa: CASSYRTGLAEDTQYF; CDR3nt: TGTGCCAGCAGTTACCGAACGGGACTAGCGGAGGATACGCAGTATTTT
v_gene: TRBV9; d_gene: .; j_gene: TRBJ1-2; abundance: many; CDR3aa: CASSVAGRGYTF; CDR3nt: TGTGCCAGCAGCGTAGCAGGGCGCGGCTACACCTTC
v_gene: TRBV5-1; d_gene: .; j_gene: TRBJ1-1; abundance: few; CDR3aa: CAGSPQTGNTEAFF; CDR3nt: TGCGCCGGCAGCCCCCAAACAGGGAACACTGAAGCTTTCTTT
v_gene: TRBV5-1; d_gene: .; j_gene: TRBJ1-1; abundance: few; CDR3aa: CASSLEPMNTEAFF; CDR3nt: TGCGCCAGCAGCTTGGAACCGATGAACACTGAAGCTTTCTTT
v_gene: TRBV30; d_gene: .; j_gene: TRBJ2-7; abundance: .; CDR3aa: CAWSVLREKYF; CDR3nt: TGTGCCTGGAGTGTACTCAGGGAAAAGTACTTC
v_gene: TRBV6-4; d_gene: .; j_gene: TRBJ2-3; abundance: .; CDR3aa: CASSADESSTDTQYF; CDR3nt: TGTGCCAGCAGTGCCGACGAGTCTAGCACAGATACGCAGTATTTT
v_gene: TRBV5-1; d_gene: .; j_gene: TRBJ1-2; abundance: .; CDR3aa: CASSLGGASYGYTF; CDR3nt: TGCGCCAGCAGCTTAGGCGGTGCCTCCTATGGCTACACCTTC
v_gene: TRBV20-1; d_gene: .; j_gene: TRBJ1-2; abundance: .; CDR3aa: CSARLSDTFYGYTF; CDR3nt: TGCAGTGCTAGGTTGTCTGATACTTTCTATGGCTACACCTTC
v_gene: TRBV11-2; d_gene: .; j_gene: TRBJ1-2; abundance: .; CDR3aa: CASSLAPLSREANFGYTF; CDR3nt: TGTGCCAGCAGCTTAGCCCCCTTATCGAGGGAAGCTAACTTTGGCTACACCTTC
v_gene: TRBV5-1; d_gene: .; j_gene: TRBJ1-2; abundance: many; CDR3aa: CASSEAGVSNYGYTF; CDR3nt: TGCGCCAGCAGCGAAGCCGGAGTGTCCAACTATGGCTACACCTTC
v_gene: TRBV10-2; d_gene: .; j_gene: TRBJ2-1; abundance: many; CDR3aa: CASSTPEGVSYNEQFF; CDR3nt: TGCGCCAGCAGTACCCCCGAGGGGGTTTCCTACAATGAGCAGTTCTTC
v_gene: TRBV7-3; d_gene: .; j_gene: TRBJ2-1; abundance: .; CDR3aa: CASSSTPGSYNEQFF; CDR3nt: TGTGCCAGCAGCTCTACTCCAGGCTCCTACAATGAGCAGTTCTTC
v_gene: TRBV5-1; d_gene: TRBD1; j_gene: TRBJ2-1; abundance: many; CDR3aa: CASSLAGTDYNEQFF; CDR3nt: TGCGCCAGCAGCCTCGCCGGGACAGATTACAATGAGCAGTTCTTC
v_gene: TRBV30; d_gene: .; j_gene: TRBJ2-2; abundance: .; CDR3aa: CAWAYNELFF; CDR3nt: TGTGCCTGGGCTTACAACGAGCTGTTTTTT
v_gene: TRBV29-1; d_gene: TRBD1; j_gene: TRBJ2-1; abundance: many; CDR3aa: CSVDGRGRMTGGEQFF; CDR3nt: TGCAGCGTTGATGGCAGGGGGCGAATGACTGGGGGTGAGCAGTTCTTC
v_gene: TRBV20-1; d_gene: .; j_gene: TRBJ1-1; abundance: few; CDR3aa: CSARTIRYNTEAFF; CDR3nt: TGCAGTGCCCGGACAATCCGGTATAACACTGAAGCTTTCTTT
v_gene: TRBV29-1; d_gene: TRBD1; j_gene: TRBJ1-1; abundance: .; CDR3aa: CSVRGQLNTEAFF; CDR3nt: TGCAGCGTGAGGGGACAGCTAAACACTGAAGCTTTCTTT
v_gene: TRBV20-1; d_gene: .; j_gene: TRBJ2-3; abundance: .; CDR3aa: CSASHLFLGLARASTDTQYF; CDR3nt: TGCAGTGCTAGTCATTTGTTCCTGGGGCTGGCTAGGGCCAGCACAGATACGCAGTATTTT
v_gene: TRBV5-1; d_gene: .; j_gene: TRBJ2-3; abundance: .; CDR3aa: CASSSNTDTQYF; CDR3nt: TGCGCCAGCAGCTCCAACACAGATACGCAGTATTTT
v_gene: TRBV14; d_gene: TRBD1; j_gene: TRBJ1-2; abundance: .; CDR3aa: CASSQIRQGSGYTF; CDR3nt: TGTGCCAGCAGCCAAATAAGACAGGGAAGTGGCTACACCTTC
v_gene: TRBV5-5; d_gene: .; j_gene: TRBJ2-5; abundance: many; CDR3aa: CASTASGRGETQYF; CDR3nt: TGTGCCAGCACCGCTTCGGGGCGCGGAGAGACCCAGTACTTC
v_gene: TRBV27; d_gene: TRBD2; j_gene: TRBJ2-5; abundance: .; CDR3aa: CASTILAAHNEQYF; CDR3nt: TGTGCCAGCACAATTCTAGCGGCCCACAATGAGCAGTACTTC
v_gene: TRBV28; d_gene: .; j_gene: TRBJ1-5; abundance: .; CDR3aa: CASSSRGPNQPQHF; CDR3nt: TGTGCCAGCAGTTCCAGGGGCCCCAATCAGCCCCAGCATTTT
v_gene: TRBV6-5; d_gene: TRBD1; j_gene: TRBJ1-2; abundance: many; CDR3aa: CASSSIQGHGYTF; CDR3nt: TGTGCCAGCAGTTCCATACAGGGGCATGGCTACACCTTC
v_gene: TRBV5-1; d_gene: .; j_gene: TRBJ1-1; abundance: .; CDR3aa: CVSSQFTTGNTEAFF; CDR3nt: TGCGTCAGCAGCCAATTTACGACAGGGAACACTGAAGCTTTCTTT
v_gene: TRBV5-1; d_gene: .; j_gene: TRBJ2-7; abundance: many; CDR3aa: CASRTGTTYEQYF; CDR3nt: TGCGCCAGCAGGACAGGAACTACCTACGAGCAGTACTTC
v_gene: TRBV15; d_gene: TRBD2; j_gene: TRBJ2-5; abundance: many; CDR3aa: CATSFGLAEGLEETQYF; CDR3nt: TGTGCCACCAGCTTCGGACTAGCGGAGGGGTTGGAGGAGACCCAGTACTTC
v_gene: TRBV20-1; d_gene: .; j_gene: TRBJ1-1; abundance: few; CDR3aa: CSAVPSLRGISGEAFF; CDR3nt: TGCAGTGCTGTCCCCTCTCTCAGGGGAATTAGTGGTGAAGCTTTCTTT
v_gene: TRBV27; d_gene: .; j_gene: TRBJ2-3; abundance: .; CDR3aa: CASSLFSGFGTDTQYF; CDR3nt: TGTGCCAGCAGTTTATTTTCGGGGTTCGGCACAGATACGCAGTATTTT
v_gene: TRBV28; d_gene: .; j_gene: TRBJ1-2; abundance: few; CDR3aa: CASSIETSSRGYTF; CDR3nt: TGTGCCAGCAGTATAGAGACCTCCTCCAGAGGCTACACCTTC
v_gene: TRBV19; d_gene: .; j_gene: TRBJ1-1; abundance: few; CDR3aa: CASSIDHQFTTEAFF; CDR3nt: TGTGCCAGTAGTATAGATCATCAGTTTACCACTGAAGCTTTCTTT
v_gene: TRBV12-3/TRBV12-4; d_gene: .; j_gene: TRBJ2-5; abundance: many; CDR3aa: CATKRGQDLKTQYF; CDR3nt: TGTGCCACCAAGCGGGGACAGGATTTAAAGACCCAGTACTTC
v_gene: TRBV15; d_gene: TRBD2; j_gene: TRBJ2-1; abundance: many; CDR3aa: CATSRDPAGGRGSYNEQFF; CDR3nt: TGTGCCACCAGCAGAGATCCAGCGGGGGGGCGAGGCTCCTACAATGAGCAGTTCTTC
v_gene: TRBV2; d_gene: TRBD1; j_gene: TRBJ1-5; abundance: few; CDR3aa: CASSGEFTGGRNQPQHF; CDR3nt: TGTGCCAGCAGTGGTGAATTTACAGGGGGAAGGAATCAGCCCCAGCATTTT
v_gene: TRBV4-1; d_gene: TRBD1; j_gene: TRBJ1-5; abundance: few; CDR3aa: CASSQVPGQGFNQPQHF; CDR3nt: TGCGCCAGCAGCCAAGTTCCGGGACAGGGCTTTAATCAGCCCCAGCATTTT
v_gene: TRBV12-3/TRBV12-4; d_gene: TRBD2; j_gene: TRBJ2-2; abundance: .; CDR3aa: CASSLRTSGKYGELFF; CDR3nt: TGTGCCAGCAGTCTTCGGACGAGCGGGAAGTACGGGGAGCTGTTTTTT
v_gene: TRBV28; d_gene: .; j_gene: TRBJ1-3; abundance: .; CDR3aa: CASIRYSGNTIYF; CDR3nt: TGTGCCAGCATTCGCTACTCTGGAAACACCATATATTTT
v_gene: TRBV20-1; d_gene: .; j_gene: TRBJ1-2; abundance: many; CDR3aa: CSARAVGGVGGYTF; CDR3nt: TGCAGTGCTAGAGCGGTCGGTGGCGTCGGGGGCTACACCTTC
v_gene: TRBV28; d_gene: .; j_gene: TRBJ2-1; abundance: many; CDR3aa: CASSLGTESYNEQFF; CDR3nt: TGTGCCAGCAGTTTGGGGACTGAGTCCTACAATGAGCAGTTCTTC
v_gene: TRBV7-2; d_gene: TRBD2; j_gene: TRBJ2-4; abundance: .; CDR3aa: CAGSLWAGGAKNIQYF; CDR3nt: TGTGCCGGCAGCCTATGGGCGGGAGGGGCCAAAAACATTCAGTACTTC
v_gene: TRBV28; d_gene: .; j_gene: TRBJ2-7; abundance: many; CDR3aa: CASSDNGLAGEQYF; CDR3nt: TGTGCCAGCAGTGACAATGGTCTAGCAGGCGAGCAGTACTTC
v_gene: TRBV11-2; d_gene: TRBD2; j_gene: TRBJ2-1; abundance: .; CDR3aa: CASSQREGWSYNEQFF; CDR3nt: TGTGCCAGCAGCCAGCGGGAGGGCTGGTCCTACAATGAGCAGTTCTTC
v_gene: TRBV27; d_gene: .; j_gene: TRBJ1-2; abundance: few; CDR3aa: CASSLSGQQGYTF; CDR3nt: TGTGCCAGCAGTTTATCCGGACAGCAGGGCTACACCTTC
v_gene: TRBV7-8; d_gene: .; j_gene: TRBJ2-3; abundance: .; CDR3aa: CASSFFGADTQYF; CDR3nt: TGTGCCAGCAGCTTTTTCGGGGCAGATACGCAGTATTTT
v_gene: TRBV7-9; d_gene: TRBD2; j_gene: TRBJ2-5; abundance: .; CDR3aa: CASSTGLAGGGETQYF; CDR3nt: TGTGCCAGCAGCACGGGACTAGCGGGAGGTGGAGAGACCCAGTACTTC
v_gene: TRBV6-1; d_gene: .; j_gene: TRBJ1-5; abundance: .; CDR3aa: CASSEPDDSTQHF; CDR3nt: TGTGCCAGCAGTGAACCAGATGATTCGACCCAGCATTTT
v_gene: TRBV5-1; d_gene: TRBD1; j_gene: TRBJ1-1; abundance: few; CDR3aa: CASSWGTGEAAEAFF; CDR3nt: TGCGCCAGCAGCTGGGGGACAGGGGAGGCGGCTGAAGCTTTCTTT
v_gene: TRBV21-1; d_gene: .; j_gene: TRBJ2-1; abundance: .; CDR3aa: CASSKVGGSGNKETQFF; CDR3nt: TGTGCCAGCAGCAAAGTTGGTGGCAGCGGTAATAAAGAGACCCAGTTCTTC
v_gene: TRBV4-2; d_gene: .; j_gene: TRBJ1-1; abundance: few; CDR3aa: CASSSLLGDTEAFF; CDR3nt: TGTGCCAGCAGCAGCCTCCTTGGGGACACTGAAGCTTTCTTT
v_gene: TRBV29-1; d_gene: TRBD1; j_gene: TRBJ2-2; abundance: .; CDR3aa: CSGGQGADGELFF; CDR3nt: TGCAGCGGGGGGCAGGGGGCGGACGGGGAGCTGTTTTTT
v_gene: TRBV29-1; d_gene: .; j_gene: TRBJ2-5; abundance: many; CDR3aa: CSVGRVYQETQYF; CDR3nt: TGCAGCGTAGGGAGAGTGTACCAAGAGACCCAGTACTTC
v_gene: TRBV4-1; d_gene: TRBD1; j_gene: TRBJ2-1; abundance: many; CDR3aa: CASSPRTGINNEQFF; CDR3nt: TGCGCCAGCAGCCCAAGGACAGGGATAAACAATGAGCAGTTCTTC
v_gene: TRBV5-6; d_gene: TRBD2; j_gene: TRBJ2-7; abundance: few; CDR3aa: CASSLRGDSYEQYF; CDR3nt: TGTGCCAGCAGCTTGCGGGGGGACTCCTACGAGCAGTACTTC
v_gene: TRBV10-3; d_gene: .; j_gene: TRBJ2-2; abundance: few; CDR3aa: CAPRPGGGTGELFF; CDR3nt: TGTGCCCCCAGGCCCGGGGGCGGCACCGGGGAGCTGTTTTTT
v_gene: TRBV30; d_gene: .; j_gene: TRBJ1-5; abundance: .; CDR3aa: CAWSEHGLEAQHF; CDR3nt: TGTGCCTGGAGTGAACATGGATTGGAAGCCCAGCATTTT